These 5 T cell receptor beta chains came from one sample sequenced in a study of CD8+ T cells in alopecia areata (dated by TCRdb to 2016 to 2019). The protocol used for the library was the immunoSEQ multiplex PCR assay. For TCR sequencing, RNA was extracted from every sample and reverse transcribed into cDNA to serve as template. TCRdb retrieved this table from immuneACCESS and kept in-frame rearrangements only. Not all clones are present; in checked studies, unresolved V genes account for under half, and no reason is known for the remainder. The sample profile shows 140,000 or so clones; less than 65% of them were found once. Clones ranked in the top ten supply approximately 34% of the sample. What was sequenced was CD8+ T cells sorted from blood. These receptors originate from a human donor in good health.

This clone was detected ten times or more. The V call is TRBV27, the J call TRBJ2-1, with 9 bases matching TRBD1. The V gene's germline CDR1 is MNHEY and CDR2 SMNVEV (reference sequence). Losses at the gene ends were 5 bases for V and 8 bases for J; bases not matched to a gene: 10. CDR3 length: 15 amino acids. CDR3 in amino acids: CASSLPGQGLDEQFF. CDR3 nucleotides: TGTGCCAGCAGTCTACCGGGACAGGGTCTAGATGAGCAGTTCTTC.

In its sample, this clone was seen a few times. This chain uses TRBV5-1 with TRBJ2-2; D uncertain. Trimming shortened V by 1 base and J by 6 bases, and 19 bases separated the two germline ends. The CDR3 has 17 residues. Germline lookup yields CDR1 SGHRS and CDR2 YFSETQ. The DNA for the CDR3 is TGCGCCAGCAGCTTGAACAGCTTCCTCGAGGCGGCCGGGGAGCTGTTTTTT. Translation: CASSLNSFLEAAGELFF.

The chain links TRBV10-3 to TRBJ2-7; 9 bases are shared with TRBD2. V trimming: 2 bases; J trimming: 1 base; junction bases outside the gene matches: 12. Germline V gives CDR1 ENHRY, CDR2 SYGVKD. The CDR3 has 18 amino acids. The CDR3 DNA is TGTGCCATCAGTGAGATCCCTGCCCCTAGCGGGGTTTCCTACGAGCAGTACTTC. Residues: CAISEIPAPSGVSYEQYF.

The V call is TRBV28, the J call TRBJ2-1; D may match TRBD1 or TRBD2 (5 bases each). Germline CDR1 reads MDHEN; CDR2 reads SYDVKM. The CDR3 runs 14 residues. The germline V and J ends were trimmed by 3 bases and 4 bases, with 10 bases remaining between them. This CDR3 reads CASSFEGPYNEQFF. Written as DNA, the CDR3 is TGTGCCAGCAGTTTTGAGGGGCCTTACAATGAGCAGTTCTTC. The full variable domain, its missing parts supplied by reference TRBV28 and TRBJ2-1, is DVKVTQSSRYLVKRTGEKVFLECVQDMDHENMFWYRQDPGLGLRLIYFSYDVKMKEKGDIPEGYSVSREKKERFSLILESASTNQTSMYLCASSFEGPYNEQFFGPGTRLTVL.

V usage is TRBV19 and J usage is TRBJ2-7; 8 bases map to TRBD2. Germline V gene data show CDR1 as LNHDA and CDR2 as SQIVND (reference sequence). V gave up 3 bases and J gave up 3 bases; unmatched junction bases: 1. The CDR3 extends over 13 amino acids. DNA of the CDR3: TGTGCCAGTAGTATTAGCGGGGACTACGAGCAGTACTTC. As protein: CASSISGDYEQYF.